Listed below are T cell receptor beta chains from one sample, sequenced in a study of T cells after yellow fever vaccination. TCRdb re-called the 5' RACE reads through MiXCR, storing one row per CDR3 protein. The repertoire holds some 300,000 distinct CDR3 sequences, with about 7.8% as singletons. The sample in question was PBMCs, obtained more than 40 days after the first yellow fever vaccination. The source is a man between 18 and 29 years old who received the YFV17D yellow fever vaccine. Each CDR3 is given with its conserved first and last residue. Fields, in order: CDR3 protein, J gene, clone size, D gene, V gene. The D gene is left open where the match is weak. Size tells how often a clone was seen (once, few, many) or the class of an expanded clone, and some rows leave it out.

CDR3 protein: CASSVTSGGGTDTQYF
J gene: TRBJ2-3
clone size: few
D gene: TRBD2
V gene: TRBV5-4

CDR3 protein: CSAAKASYEQYF
J gene: TRBJ2-7
clone size: NA
D gene: NA
V gene: TRBV29-1

CDR3 protein: CASSLGGRLNTEAFF
J gene: TRBJ1-1
clone size: few
D gene: NA
V gene: TRBV5-6

CDR3 protein: CASSSGFGQETQYF
J gene: TRBJ2-5
clone size: few
D gene: NA
V gene: TRBV7-2

CDR3 protein: CSARQGTSPLHF
J gene: TRBJ1-6
clone size: few
D gene: TRBD1
V gene: TRBV20-1

CDR3 protein: CAISESAAGANTGELFF
J gene: TRBJ2-2
clone size: few
D gene: TRBD2
V gene: TRBV10-3

CDR3 protein: CSARVPGQGPNQPQHF
J gene: TRBJ1-5
clone size: NA
D gene: TRBD1
V gene: TRBV20-1

CDR3 protein: CASSRHPYEQYF
J gene: TRBJ2-7
clone size: few
D gene: NA
V gene: TRBV19

CDR3 protein: CSVADGVLGNQPQHF
J gene: TRBJ1-5
clone size: many
D gene: NA
V gene: TRBV29-1

CDR3 protein: CASHRIGGRDTEAFF
J gene: TRBJ1-1
clone size: NA
D gene: NA
V gene: TRBV19

CDR3 protein: CSVGRGRTEAFF
J gene: TRBJ1-1
clone size: NA
D gene: NA
V gene: TRBV29-1

CDR3 protein: CSARFPERGYNEQFF
J gene: TRBJ2-1
clone size: NA
D gene: TRBD2
V gene: TRBV20-1

CDR3 protein: CASSSRPTGAEGGAFF
J gene: TRBJ1-1
clone size: few
D gene: TRBD1
V gene: TRBV7-9

CDR3 protein: CASTRVGTGVTGELFF
J gene: TRBJ2-2
clone size: many
D gene: TRBD1
V gene: TRBV4-3

CDR3 protein: CASSQDPKTGTGKQYF
J gene: TRBJ2-7
clone size: few
D gene: TRBD1
V gene: TRBV4-1

CDR3 protein: CASSQDYDRVGTNYGYTF
J gene: TRBJ1-2
clone size: NA
D gene: TRBD1
V gene: TRBV4-2

CDR3 protein: CASSYRGLIYNEQFF
J gene: TRBJ2-1
clone size: few
D gene: NA
V gene: TRBV12-3/TRBV12-4

CDR3 protein: CASSNRVGEQFF
J gene: TRBJ2-1
clone size: few
D gene: NA
V gene: TRBV6-2/TRBV6-3

CDR3 protein: CSARDWSYEQYF
J gene: TRBJ2-7
clone size: many
D gene: NA
V gene: TRBV20-1

CDR3 protein: CASSLQEYNSPLHF
J gene: TRBJ1-6
clone size: many
D gene: NA
V gene: TRBV27

CDR3 protein: CAISDSGRQAYYEQYF
J gene: TRBJ2-7
clone size: NA
D gene: NA
V gene: TRBV10-3

CDR3 protein: CASSLGQSRDQLLQQPQHF
J gene: TRBJ1-5
clone size: few
D gene: TRBD1
V gene: TRBV7-6

CDR3 protein: CSVAGTSGRMEGELFF
J gene: TRBJ2-2
clone size: few
D gene: TRBD2
V gene: TRBV29-1

CDR3 protein: CASISSYNEQFF
J gene: TRBJ2-1
clone size: NA
D gene: NA
V gene: TRBV10-3

CDR3 protein: CASSKTGTVNTEAFF
J gene: TRBJ1-1
clone size: NA
D gene: TRBD1
V gene: TRBV7-2

CDR3 protein: CASIGQYYGYTF
J gene: TRBJ1-2
clone size: few
D gene: NA
V gene: TRBV6-2/TRBV6-3

CDR3 protein: CASSQGRWNTEAFF
J gene: TRBJ1-1
clone size: few
D gene: NA
V gene: TRBV4-3

CDR3 protein: CASSFTGQGLYEQYF
J gene: TRBJ2-7
clone size: NA
D gene: TRBD1
V gene: TRBV6-5

CDR3 protein: CASRNQGALSTDTQYF
J gene: TRBJ2-3
clone size: NA
D gene: TRBD1
V gene: TRBV11-2

CDR3 protein: CASSSRTSRDEQFF
J gene: TRBJ2-1
clone size: many
D gene: TRBD2
V gene: TRBV3-1

CDR3 protein: CASTGGEDTQYF
J gene: TRBJ2-3
clone size: NA
D gene: NA
V gene: TRBV5-4

CDR3 protein: CASTKRGRDRTEAFF
J gene: TRBJ1-1
clone size: NA
D gene: NA
V gene: TRBV25-1

CDR3 protein: CAADRTSYNEQFF
J gene: TRBJ2-1
clone size: few
D gene: NA
V gene: TRBV7-9

CDR3 protein: CASSSGALSYNEQFF
J gene: TRBJ2-1
clone size: NA
D gene: NA
V gene: TRBV5-4

CDR3 protein: CASSYQPGTSTDTQYF
J gene: TRBJ2-3
clone size: few
D gene: NA
V gene: TRBV6-2/TRBV6-3

CDR3 protein: CASSLGGAVAYEQYF
J gene: TRBJ2-7
clone size: few
D gene: NA
V gene: TRBV5-1

CDR3 protein: CSASGRGRGRAEAFF
J gene: TRBJ1-1
clone size: few
D gene: TRBD1
V gene: TRBV20-1

CDR3 protein: CASIPGGGQPQHF
J gene: TRBJ1-5
clone size: NA
D gene: NA
V gene: TRBV6-6

CDR3 protein: CASSVTGLNTGELFF
J gene: TRBJ2-2
clone size: NA
D gene: NA
V gene: TRBV5-1

CDR3 protein: CASSRDRAYNSPLHF
J gene: TRBJ1-6
clone size: many
D gene: TRBD1
V gene: TRBV6-5

CDR3 protein: CASSLRHNYEETQYF
J gene: TRBJ2-5
clone size: few
D gene: NA
V gene: TRBV5-6

CDR3 protein: CASSFWGANTGELFF
J gene: TRBJ2-2
clone size: NA
D gene: NA
V gene: TRBV6-5

CDR3 protein: CASSPYLAGGPAEQFF
J gene: TRBJ2-1
clone size: few
D gene: TRBD2
V gene: TRBV4-3

CDR3 protein: CSVGAGALNTEAFF
J gene: TRBJ1-1
clone size: few
D gene: NA
V gene: TRBV29-1

CDR3 protein: CASSRQSYGYTF
J gene: TRBJ1-2
clone size: NA
D gene: NA
V gene: TRBV19

CDR3 protein: CSARSLTADTQYF
J gene: TRBJ2-3
clone size: few
D gene: NA
V gene: TRBV20-1

CDR3 protein: CSARDGSGASYGYTF
J gene: TRBJ1-2
clone size: few
D gene: NA
V gene: TRBV20-1

CDR3 protein: CASSQDRRGLGANEKLFF
J gene: TRBJ1-4
clone size: NA
D gene: NA
V gene: TRBV4-3

CDR3 protein: CASRLFDNLAKNIQYF
J gene: TRBJ2-4
clone size: NA
D gene: NA
V gene: TRBV12-3/TRBV12-4

CDR3 protein: CASSLLGAAGDTQYF
J gene: TRBJ2-3
clone size: NA
D gene: NA
V gene: TRBV12-3/TRBV12-4

CDR3 protein: CASSLDWAGGGYTF
J gene: TRBJ1-2
clone size: few
D gene: TRBD1
V gene: TRBV11-2

CDR3 protein: CSARWTSGNEQFF
J gene: TRBJ2-1
clone size: NA
D gene: TRBD2
V gene: TRBV20-1

CDR3 protein: CASSEIGRTGRQTDTQYF
J gene: TRBJ2-3
clone size: few
D gene: TRBD1
V gene: TRBV25-1

CDR3 protein: CASSRWSAGELFF
J gene: TRBJ2-2
clone size: NA
D gene: NA
V gene: TRBV5-1

CDR3 protein: CASSYSAGTTSYNEQFF
J gene: TRBJ2-1
clone size: NA
D gene: NA
V gene: TRBV12-3/TRBV12-4

CDR3 protein: CASSLRGSEAETQYF
J gene: TRBJ2-5
clone size: few
D gene: NA
V gene: TRBV7-9

CDR3 protein: CASSEYQGSTNEKLFF
J gene: TRBJ1-4
clone size: NA
D gene: NA
V gene: TRBV6-1